The clone carrying this T cell receptor beta chain is termed medium-sized. About 540 ng RNA was reverse transcribed with alpha and beta constant-region primers. Using multiplexing indices, alpha and beta chain libraries were generated apart by chain-specific third strand synthesis. TCRdb re-derived calls from the 5' RACE reads in MiXCR, one entry per CDR3 protein. The repertoire holds some 9,800 distinct CDR3 sequences, with around 8% as singletons. Germline V lookup: CDR1 SGHRS, CDR2 YFSETQ. The CDR3 runs to 15 residues. Trimming removed 1 base from V and 0 bases from J, with 8 bases in between. The entry originates in a study of HIV-infected patients and healthy controls. Whole blood was used without fractionation, so all unsorted peripheral T cells were included.

The chain joins TRBV5-1 to TRBJ1-5; no firm D call. Sequenced material: blood. This receptor was obtained from an adult in good health. CDR3 in amino acids: CASSLYGDSNQPQHF. The CDR3 DNA sequence: TGCGCCAGCAGCTTGTATGGGGATAGCAATCAGCCCCAGCATTTT. The variable domain in full, with the rest retrieved from reference TRBV5-1 and TRBJ1-5, is KAGVTQTPRYLIKTRGQQVTLSCSPISGHRSVSWYQQTPGQGLQFLFEYFSETQRNKGNFPGRFSGRQFSNSRSEMNVSTLELGDSALYLCASSLYGDSNQPQHFGDGTRLSIL.